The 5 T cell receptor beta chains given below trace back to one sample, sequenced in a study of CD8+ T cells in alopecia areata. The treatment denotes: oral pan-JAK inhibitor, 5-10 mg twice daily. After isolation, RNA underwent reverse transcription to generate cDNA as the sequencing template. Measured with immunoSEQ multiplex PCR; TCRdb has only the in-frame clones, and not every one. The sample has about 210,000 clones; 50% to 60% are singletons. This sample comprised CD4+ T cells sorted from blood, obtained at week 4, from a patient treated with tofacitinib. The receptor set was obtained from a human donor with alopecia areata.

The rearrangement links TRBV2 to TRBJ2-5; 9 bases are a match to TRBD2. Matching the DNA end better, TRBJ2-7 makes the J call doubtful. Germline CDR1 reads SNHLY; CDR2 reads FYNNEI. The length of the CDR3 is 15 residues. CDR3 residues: CASSVTAGGTYEQYF. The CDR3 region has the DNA TGTGCCAGCAGTGTCACAGCGGGGGGTACTTACGAGCAGTACTTC.

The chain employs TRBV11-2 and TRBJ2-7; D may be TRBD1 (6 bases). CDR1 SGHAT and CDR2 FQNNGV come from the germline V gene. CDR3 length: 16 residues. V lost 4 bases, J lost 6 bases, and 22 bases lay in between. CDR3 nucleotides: TGTGCCAGCAGCTCACAACAGGGATACCTATGGGGCGAGCAGTACTTC. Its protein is CASSSQQGYLWGEQYF.

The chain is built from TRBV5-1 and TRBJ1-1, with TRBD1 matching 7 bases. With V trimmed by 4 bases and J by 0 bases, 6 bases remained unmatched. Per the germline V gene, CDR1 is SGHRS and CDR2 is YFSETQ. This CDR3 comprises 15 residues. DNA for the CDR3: TGCGCCAGCAGCCCGACAGGGATGGTGAACACTGAAGCTTTCTTT. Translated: CASSPTGMVNTEAFF.

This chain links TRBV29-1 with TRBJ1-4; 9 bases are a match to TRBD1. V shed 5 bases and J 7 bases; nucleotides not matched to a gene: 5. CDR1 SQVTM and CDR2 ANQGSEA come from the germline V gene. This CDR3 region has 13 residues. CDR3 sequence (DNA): TGCAGCGTTCCCGGACAGGGGTCTGAAAAACTGTTTTTT. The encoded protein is CSVPGQGSEKLFF.

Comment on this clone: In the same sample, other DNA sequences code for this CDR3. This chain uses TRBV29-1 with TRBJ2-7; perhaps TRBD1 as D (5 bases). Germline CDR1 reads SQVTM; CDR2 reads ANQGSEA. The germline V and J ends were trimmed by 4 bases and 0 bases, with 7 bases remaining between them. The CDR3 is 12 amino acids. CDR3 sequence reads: CSVGQSSYEQYF. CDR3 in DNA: TGCAGCGTTGGACAGAGCTCCTACGAGCAGTACTTC.